Following are 22 T cell receptor beta chains from one sample sequenced in a study of cytomegalovirus exposure and HLA in healthy donors. Vbeta (60) and Jbeta (13) primers were used in the PCR. The table came from immunoSEQ multiplex PCR; TCRdb's copy has only in-frame clones and leaves some out. Seen here are around 140,000 clones, 65% to 90% observed once, and the top ten hold roughly 2.9%. What was sequenced was PBMCs. The receptors were sampled from a woman between 25 and 40 years old in good health and CMV-seronegative.

The chain is built from TRBV19 and TRBJ1-1, with a weak D call TRBD1 (6 bases). The germline gives CDR1 LNHDA, CDR2 SQIVND (reference sequence). This CDR3 is 15 amino acids long. Trimming shortened V by 1 base and J by 2 bases, and 11 bases separated the two germline ends. Written as DNA, the CDR3 is TGTGCCAGTAGTATAGGGTGGGACACTAACACTGAAGCTTTCTTT. Amino acids: CASSIGWDTNTEAFF.

The rearrangement uses TRBV6-5 and TRBJ1-5; 9 bases agree with TRBD1. The CDR3 is 15 amino acids. Trimming cost V 6 bases and J 0 bases; bases outside gene matches: 3. Looked up from germline, CDR1 is MNHEY and CDR2 is SVGAGI. The CDR3 loop is CASSRDRASNQPQHF. The CDR3 DNA is TGTGCCAGCAGCCGGGACAGGGCTAGCAATCAGCCCCAGCATTTT.

The CDR3 DNA reads TGCGCCAGCAGCCGACAGGGGACGGGCTATGGCTACACCTTC. Its protein is CASSRQGTGYGYTF. The chain uses TRBV4-1 and TRBJ1-2, with 8 bases fitting TRBD1. CDR3 length: 14 residues. V lost 4 bases to trimming and J lost 4 bases; unmatched junction nucleotides: 5. CDR1 MGHRA and CDR2 YSYEKL come from the germline V gene.

The chain uses TRBV18 and TRBJ2-5, with D possibly being TRBD1 (8 bases). Looked up from germline, CDR1 is KGHSH and CDR2 is LQKENI. Trimming took 6 bases from V and 2 from J, leaving 19 bases between them. This CDR3 spans 16 amino acids. The CDR3 DNA is TGTGCCAGCTCCTATCGGGGGGACAGGCGGCAAGAGACCCAGTACTTC. It encodes CASSYRGDRRQETQYF.

This chain uses TRBV19 with TRBJ1-2, with no clear D. CDR3 length: 13 amino acids. With 1 base removed from V and 4 bases from J, the gap between germline ends came to 7 bases. The germline gives CDR1 LNHDA, CDR2 SQIVND (reference sequence). The CDR3 loop is CASSIGHGYGYTF. CDR3 DNA sequence: TGTGCCAGTAGTATAGGCCACGGCTATGGCTACACCTTC.

The chain employs TRBV5-1 and TRBJ2-1; D is ambiguous. The V end lost 1 base, the J end lost 4 bases, and 12 bases lay between the germline ends. Germline V lookup: CDR1 SGHRS, CDR2 YFSETQ. CDR3 size: 15 residues. DNA of the CDR3: TGCGCCAGCAGCTTGTATTCTCAGGAATACAATGAGCAGTTCTTC. Translated: CASSLYSQEYNEQFF.

The chain combines TRBV4-1 with TRBJ2-7; TRBD1 agrees at 8 bases. The CDR3 runs to 15 residues. CDR1 is MGHRA and CDR2 is YSYEKL in the germline V gene. With 2 bases clipped from V and 3 bases from J, the junction kept 6 bases outside the gene matches. The CDR3 loop reads CASSQIQGGGYEQYF. The CDR3 coding sequence is TGCGCCAGCAGCCAAATACAGGGGGGAGGCTACGAGCAGTACTTC.

V usage is TRBV5-1 and J usage is TRBJ2-3; a weak D match, TRBD1 (5 bases). Per germline, CDR1 SGHRS and CDR2 YFSETQ. Trimming stripped 0 bases from V and 4 bases from J, with 9 bases between. The CDR3 runs to 14 residues. As DNA, the CDR3 is TGCGCCAGCAGCTTGGACAGACAGCCAGATACGCAGTATTTT. This gives the protein CASSLDRQPDTQYF.

The chain combines TRBV4-3 with TRBJ1-1; D is unresolved. The CDR3 loop spans 15 amino acids. The germline V and J ends were trimmed by 0 bases and 11 bases, with 19 bases remaining between them. Germline V gene data show CDR1 as LGHNA and CDR2 as YSLEER. The CDR3 DNA sequence: TGCGCCAGCAGCCAAGATTTCGAGGCTGCCTTGAGCGCTTTCTTT. It specifies CASSQDFEAALSAFF.

This chain joins TRBV6-5 and TRBJ1-1; 7 bases are shared with TRBD1. The junction had 5 bases not matched to a gene; V was cut back by 8 bases and J by 2 bases. There are 13 residues in the CDR3. Germline values: CDR1 MNHEY, CDR2 SVGAGI. The CDR3 region is CASYRGPNTEAFF. CDR3 DNA sequence: TGTGCCAGCTACAGGGGCCCTAACACTGAAGCTTTCTTT.

J is TRBJ2-6 and V is TRBV5-1; D possibly corresponds to TRBD1 (5 bases). Trimming took 3 bases from V and 0 from J, leaving 13 bases between them. CDR1 SGHRS and CDR2 YFSETQ come from the germline V gene. The CDR3 spans 17 residues. The CDR3 sequence is CASSSVQVPSGANVLTF. The CDR3 nucleotides read TGCGCCAGCAGCTCAGTACAGGTCCCCTCTGGGGCCAACGTCCTGACTTTC.

This chain links TRBV28 with TRBJ2-7; 10 nucleotides line up with TRBD1. The J segment lost 2 bases and the V segment lost 3 bases, leaving 10 bases of the junction unmatched. Germline-derived CDR1 and CDR2 are MDHEN and SYDVKM. This CDR3 spans 17 amino acids. The CDR3 bases are TGTGCCAGCAGTTTGGGTCTTTGGGACAGGGGTGCCTACGAGCAGTACTTC. It encodes CASSLGLWDRGAYEQYF.

CDR3 region: CASSLAAGDHEQYF. The CDR3 DNA follows: TGTGCCAGCAGCTTGGCAGCGGGGGACCACGAGCAGTACTTC. The rearrangement uses TRBV7-3 and TRBJ2-7; 8 nucleotides line up with TRBD2. The CDR3 is made up of 14 amino acids. V was pared by 3 bases and J by 5 bases, with 6 bases of the junction left unmatched. Germline assignment: CDR1 SGHTA and CDR2 FQGTGA.

This clone was picked up one time. CDR3: CASSQVGADQPQHF. The DNA for the CDR3 is TGTGCCAGCAGCCAAGTGGGGGCAGATCAGCCCCAGCATTTT. The V call is TRBV14, the J call TRBJ1-5, with D maybe TRBD1 (6 bases). Trimming pared 1 base from V and 5 bases from J, leaving 9 bases between. The CDR3 spans 14 residues. Germline loops: CDR1 SGHDN, CDR2 FVKESK.

The chain uses TRBV7-2 and TRBJ2-3, with a weak D call TRBD2 (5 bases). This CDR3 comprises 15 residues. Germline CDR1 SGHTA, CDR2 FQGNSA. V dropped 4 bases and J dropped 6 bases, with 17 bases sitting between them. This chain's CDR3 is CASSSGRTSPDTQYF. In DNA form, the CDR3 reads TGTGCCAGCAGCTCCGGAAGAACTAGTCCGGATACGCAGTATTTT.

The V and J genes are TRBV2 and TRBJ1-6, with 7 bases that match TRBD1. CDR3 length: 15 amino acids. Germline V gene sequence: CDR1 SNHLY, CDR2 FYNNEI. V lost 7 bases to trimming and J lost 0 bases; unmatched junction nucleotides: 3. The CDR3 sequence: CASNQGDSYNSPLHF. CDR3 nucleotides: TGTGCCAGCAATCAGGGGGACTCCTATAATTCACCCCTCCACTTT.

This chain uses TRBV27 with TRBJ2-7; D not resolved. V lost 6 bases and J lost 0, with 6 bases in between. Germline CDR1 and CDR2: MNHEY and SMNVEV (reference sequence). The CDR3 has 12 amino acids. In DNA form, the CDR3 reads TGTGCCAGCAGCCCGAGCTCCTACGAGCAGTACTTC. Protein: CASSPSSYEQYF.

The chain has TRBV11-2 and TRBJ1-3; maybe TRBD1 (5 bases). V shed 2 bases and J shed 1 base, with 12 bases lying between them. CDR1 SGHAT and CDR2 FQNNGV come from the germline V gene. The CDR3 is 16 residues long. Written as DNA, the CDR3 is TGTGCCAGCAGCTTATTGGGGGGGTCTTCTGGAAACACCATATATTTT. Amino acids: CASSLLGGSSGNTIYF. Complete variable domain (other parts from reference TRBV11-2 and TRBJ1-3): EAGVAQSPRYKIIEKRQSVAFWCNPISGHATLYWYQQILGQGPKLLIQFQNNGVVDDSQLPKDRFSAERLKGVDSTLKIQPAKLEDSAVYLCASSLLGGSSGNTIYFGEGSWLTVV.

The chain is built from TRBV27 and TRBJ1-2, with 8 nucleotides matching TRBD1. Per the germline V gene, CDR1 is MNHEY and CDR2 is SMNVEV (reference sequence). V lost 5 bases to trimming and J lost 2 bases; unmatched junction nucleotides: 7. This CDR3 is built from 15 residues. The CDR3 nucleotides are TGTGCCAGCAGTCCTGGGGACAGGAGGAACTATGGCTACACCTTC. Its protein is CASSPGDRRNYGYTF.

This sequence joins TRBV25-1 and TRBJ2-3, with D perhaps TRBD1 (5 bases). Germline V CDR1 and CDR2: MGHDK, SYGVNS. V gave up 1 base and J gave up 0 bases, with 11 bases separating them. CDR3 length: 16 residues. The CDR3 nucleotides are TGTGCCAGCAGTGAATCCAGGGTTACTAGCACAGATACGCAGTATTTT. Translation: CASSESRVTSTDTQYF.

This clone was seen more than once but under ten times. V and J are TRBV4-1 and TRBJ2-5; TRBD1 matches at 7 bases. This CDR3 has 13 amino acids. Losses at the gene ends were 4 bases for V and 4 bases for J; bases not matched to a gene: 3. Looked up from germline, CDR1 is MGHRA and CDR2 is YSYEKL. In DNA, the CDR3 is TGCGCCAGCAGCCGAGGGACAGCAGAGACCCAGTACTTC. Amino acid sequence: CASSRGTAETQYF.

This chain links TRBV28 with TRBJ2-1; 13 bases are a match to TRBD2. V trimming: 5 bases; J trimming: 8 bases; junction bases outside the gene matches: 15. Germline CDR1 MDHEN, CDR2 SYDVKM. This CDR3 has 18 amino acids. CDR3 DNA sequence: TGTGCCAGCAGTACCCCCTTACAACTAGCGGGAGGGGTCGATGAGCAGTTCTTC. Translated: CASSTPLQLAGGVDEQFF.